This T cell receptor beta chain was sequenced for a study of blood T cell repertoires in COVID-19. Germline CDR1 is MNHEY and CDR2 is SVGAGI. V gave up 8 bases and J gave up 7 bases, with 15 bases separating them. This CDR3 comprises 13 residues. The method was immunoSEQ multiplex PCR; TCRdb's version includes in-frame clones alone and lacks a portion of them. The data show approximately 270,000 clones, with about 85% seen just once and about 0.9% held by the top ten. The clonotype was recovered from a human donor with COVID-19, enrolled during active disease. The donor label of this sample is uncertain. The sample taken for sequencing was peripheral blood. The chain has TRBV6-5 and TRBJ2-1, with D possibly being TRBD1 (6 bases). For the CDR3, the DNA is TGTGCCAGCGGGCAGGGGCTGAGTAATGAGCAGTTCTTC. It encodes CASGQGLSNEQFF.